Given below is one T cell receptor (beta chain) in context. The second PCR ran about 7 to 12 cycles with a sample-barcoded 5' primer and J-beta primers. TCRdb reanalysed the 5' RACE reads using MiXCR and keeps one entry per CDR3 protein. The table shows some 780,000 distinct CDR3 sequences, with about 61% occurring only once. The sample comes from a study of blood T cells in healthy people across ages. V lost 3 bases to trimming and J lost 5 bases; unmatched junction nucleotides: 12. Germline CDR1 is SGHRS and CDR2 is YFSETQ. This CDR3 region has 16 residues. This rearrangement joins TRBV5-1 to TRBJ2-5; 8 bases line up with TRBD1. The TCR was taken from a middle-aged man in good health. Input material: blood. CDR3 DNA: TGCGCCAGCAGCTGGAACGGCGGGACAGGTGGGGAGACCCAGTACTTC. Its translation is CASSWNGGTGGETQYF.